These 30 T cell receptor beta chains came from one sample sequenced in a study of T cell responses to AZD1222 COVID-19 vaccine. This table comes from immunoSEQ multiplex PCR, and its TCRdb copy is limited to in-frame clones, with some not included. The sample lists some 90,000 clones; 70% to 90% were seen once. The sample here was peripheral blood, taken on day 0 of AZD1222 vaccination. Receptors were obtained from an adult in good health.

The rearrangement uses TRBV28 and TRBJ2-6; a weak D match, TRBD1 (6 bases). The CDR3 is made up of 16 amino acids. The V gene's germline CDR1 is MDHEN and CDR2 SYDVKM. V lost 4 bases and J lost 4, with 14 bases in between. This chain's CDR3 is CASSSSGAPGANVLTF. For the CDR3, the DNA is TGTGCCAGCAGTTCATCAGGGGCTCCGGGGGCCAACGTCCTGACTTTC.

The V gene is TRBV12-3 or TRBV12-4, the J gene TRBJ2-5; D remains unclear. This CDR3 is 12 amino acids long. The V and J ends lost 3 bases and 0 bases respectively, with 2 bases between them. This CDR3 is CASSLDQETQYF. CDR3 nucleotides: TGTGCCAGCAGTTTGGACCAAGAGACCCAGTACTTC.

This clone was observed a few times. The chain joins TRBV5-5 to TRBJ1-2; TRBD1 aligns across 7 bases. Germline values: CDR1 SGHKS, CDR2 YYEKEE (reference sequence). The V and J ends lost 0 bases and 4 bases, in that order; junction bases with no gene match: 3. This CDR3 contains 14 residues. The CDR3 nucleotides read TGTGCCAGCAGCTTGGACAGGGGCGCCTATGGCTACACCTTC. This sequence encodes CASSLDRGAYGYTF.

This chain's CDR3 is CASSLDGRGYTF. The CDR3 DNA reads as TGTGCCAGCAGCTTAGATGGCCGCGGCTACACCTTC. The V and J genes are TRBV7-2 and TRBJ1-2; D gene unclear. CDR1 is SGHTA, CDR2 FQGNSA, per germline. The CDR3 length is 12 residues. V shed 1 base and J shed 8 bases, with 8 bases lying between them.

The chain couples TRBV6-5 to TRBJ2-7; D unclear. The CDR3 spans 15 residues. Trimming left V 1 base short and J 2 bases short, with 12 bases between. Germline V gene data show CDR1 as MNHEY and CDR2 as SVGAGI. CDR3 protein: CASSYYEGNPYEQYF. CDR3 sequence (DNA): TGTGCCAGCAGTTACTATGAAGGGAACCCCTACGAGCAGTACTTC.

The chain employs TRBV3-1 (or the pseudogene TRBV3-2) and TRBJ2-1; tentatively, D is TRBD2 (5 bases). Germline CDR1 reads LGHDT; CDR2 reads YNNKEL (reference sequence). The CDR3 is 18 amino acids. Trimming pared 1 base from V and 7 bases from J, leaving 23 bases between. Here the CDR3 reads CASSQAPGTGGRRNEQFF. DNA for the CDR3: TGTGCCAGCAGCCAAGCACCAGGTACGGGTGGGAGACGGAATGAGCAGTTCTTC.

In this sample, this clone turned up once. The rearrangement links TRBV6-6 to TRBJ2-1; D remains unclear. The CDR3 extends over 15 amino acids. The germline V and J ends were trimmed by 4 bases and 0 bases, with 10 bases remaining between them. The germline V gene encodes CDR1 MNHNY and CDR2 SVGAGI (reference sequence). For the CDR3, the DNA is TGTGCCAGCAGTTGGGTACGGAGCTCCTACAATGAGCAGTTCTTC. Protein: CASSWVRSSYNEQFF.

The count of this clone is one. CDR3 sequence: CASRGLAGGWPDTQYF. The CDR3 bases are TGTGCCAGCAGAGGACTAGCGGGAGGGTGGCCAGATACGCAGTATTTT. The gene calls are TRBV27 and TRBJ2-3; 15 bases fit TRBD2. Germline CDR1 MNHEY, CDR2 SMNVEV (reference sequence). The CDR3 length is 16 residues. Trimming took 6 bases from V and 4 from J; bases not matched to a gene: 5.

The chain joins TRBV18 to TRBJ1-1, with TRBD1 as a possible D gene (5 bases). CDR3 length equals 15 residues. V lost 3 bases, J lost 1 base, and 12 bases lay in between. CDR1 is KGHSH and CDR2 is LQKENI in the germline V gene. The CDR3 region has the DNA TGTGCCAGCTCACCGGGCAGGGCCGAGAACACTGAAGCTTTCTTT. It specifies CASSPGRAENTEAFF. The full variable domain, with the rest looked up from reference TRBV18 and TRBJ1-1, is NAGVMQNPRHLVRRRGQEARLRCSPMKGHSHVYWYRQLPEEGLKFMVYLQKENIIDESGMPKERFSAEFPKEGPSILRIQQVVRGDSAAYFCASSPGRAENTEAFFGQGTRLTVV.

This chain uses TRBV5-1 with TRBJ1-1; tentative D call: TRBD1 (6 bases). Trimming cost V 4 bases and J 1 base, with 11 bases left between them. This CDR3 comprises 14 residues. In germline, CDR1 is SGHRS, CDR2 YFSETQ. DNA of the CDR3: TGCGCCAGCAGCATACAGGGTACGAACACTGAAGCTTTCTTT. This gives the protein CASSIQGTNTEAFF.

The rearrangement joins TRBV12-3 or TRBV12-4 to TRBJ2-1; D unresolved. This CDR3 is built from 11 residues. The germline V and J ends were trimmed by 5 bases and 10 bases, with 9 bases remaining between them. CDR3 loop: CASSPLREQFF. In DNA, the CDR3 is TGTGCCAGCAGTCCCCTAAGGGAGCAGTTCTTC.

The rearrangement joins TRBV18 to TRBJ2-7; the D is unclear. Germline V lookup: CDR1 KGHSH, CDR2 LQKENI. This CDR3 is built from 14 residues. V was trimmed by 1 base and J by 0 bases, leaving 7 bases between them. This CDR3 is CASSPQADSYEQYF. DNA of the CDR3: TGTGCCAGCTCACCACAGGCCGACTCCTACGAGCAGTACTTC.

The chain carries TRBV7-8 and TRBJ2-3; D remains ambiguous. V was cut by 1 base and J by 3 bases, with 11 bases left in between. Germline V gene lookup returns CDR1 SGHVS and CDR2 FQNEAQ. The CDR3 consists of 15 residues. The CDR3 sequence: CASSLGLGRTDTQYF. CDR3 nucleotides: TGTGCCAGCAGCTTAGGGCTAGGAAGGACAGATACGCAGTATTTT.

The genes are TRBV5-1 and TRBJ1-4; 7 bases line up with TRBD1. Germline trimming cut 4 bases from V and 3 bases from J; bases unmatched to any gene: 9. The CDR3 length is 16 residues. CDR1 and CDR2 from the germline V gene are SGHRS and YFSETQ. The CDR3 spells CASSLASGTANEKLFF. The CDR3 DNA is TGCGCCAGCAGCCTCGCTTCGGGGACAGCTAATGAAAAACTGTTTTTT.

The CDR3: CASRPPGPSNQPQHF. The CDR3 region has the DNA TGTGCCAGCCGCCCCCCGGGGCCGAGCAATCAGCCCCAGCATTTT. V usage is TRBV7-2 and J usage is TRBJ1-5; maybe TRBD1 (5 bases). The V and J ends lost 8 bases and 1 base respectively, with 15 bases between them. Germline CDR1 SGHTA, CDR2 FQGNSA. The CDR3 totals 15 residues.

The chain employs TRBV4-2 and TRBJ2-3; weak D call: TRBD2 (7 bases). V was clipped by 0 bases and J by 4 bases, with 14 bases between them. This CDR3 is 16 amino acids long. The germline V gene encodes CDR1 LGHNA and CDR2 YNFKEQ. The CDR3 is CASSQEGGPVSDTQYF. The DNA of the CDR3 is TGTGCCAGCAGCCAAGAGGGGGGGCCCGTCTCAGATACGCAGTATTTT.

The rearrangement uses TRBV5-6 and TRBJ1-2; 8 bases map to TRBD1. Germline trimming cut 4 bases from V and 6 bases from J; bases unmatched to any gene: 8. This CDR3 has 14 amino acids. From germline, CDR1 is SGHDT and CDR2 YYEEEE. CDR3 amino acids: CASSRKDREDGYTF. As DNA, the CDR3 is TGTGCCAGCAGCAGAAAGGACAGGGAGGATGGCTACACCTTC.

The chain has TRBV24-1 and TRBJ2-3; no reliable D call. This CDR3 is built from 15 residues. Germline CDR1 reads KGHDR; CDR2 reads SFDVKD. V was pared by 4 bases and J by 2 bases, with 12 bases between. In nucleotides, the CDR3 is TGTGCCACCAGTGACTCTAGTCAGTTCACAGATACGCAGTATTTT. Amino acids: CATSDSSQFTDTQYF.

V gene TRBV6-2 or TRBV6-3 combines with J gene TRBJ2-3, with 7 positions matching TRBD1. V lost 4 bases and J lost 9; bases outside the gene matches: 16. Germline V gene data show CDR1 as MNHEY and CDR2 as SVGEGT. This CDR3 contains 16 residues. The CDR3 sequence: CASSSGPGGLGYTQYF. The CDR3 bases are TGTGCCAGCAGTTCCGGGCCAGGGGGTTTGGGGTACACGCAGTATTTT.

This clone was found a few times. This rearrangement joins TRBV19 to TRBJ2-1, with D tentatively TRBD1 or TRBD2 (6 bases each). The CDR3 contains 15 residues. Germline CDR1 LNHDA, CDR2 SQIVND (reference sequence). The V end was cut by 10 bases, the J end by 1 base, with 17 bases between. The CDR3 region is CATNSGGPSYNEQFF. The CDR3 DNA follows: TGTGCCACCAATTCCGGGGGCCCTTCCTACAATGAGCAGTTCTTC.

DNA of the CDR3: TGTGCCAGCAAGGCGGGAGACTCCTACGAGCAGTACTTC. It codes for CASKAGDSYEQYF. V gene TRBV2 combines with J gene TRBJ2-7, with TRBD2 matching over 7 bases. V gave up 7 bases and J gave up 0 bases; unmatched junction bases: 3. Germline V gene lookup returns CDR1 SNHLY and CDR2 FYNNEI. This CDR3 has 13 amino acids.

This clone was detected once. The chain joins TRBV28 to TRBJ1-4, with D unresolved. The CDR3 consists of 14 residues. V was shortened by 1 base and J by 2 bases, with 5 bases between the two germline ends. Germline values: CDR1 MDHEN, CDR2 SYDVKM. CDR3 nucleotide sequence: TGTGCCAGCAGTTTATACCCCACTAATGAAAAACTGTTTTTT. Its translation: CASSLYPTNEKLFF.

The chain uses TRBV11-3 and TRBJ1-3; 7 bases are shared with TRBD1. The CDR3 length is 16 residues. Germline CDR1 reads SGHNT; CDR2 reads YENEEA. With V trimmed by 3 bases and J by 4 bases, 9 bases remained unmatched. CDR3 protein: CASSFTGDFGGNTIYF. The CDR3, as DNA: TGTGCCAGCAGCTTTACAGGGGACTTCGGAGGAAACACCATATATTTT.

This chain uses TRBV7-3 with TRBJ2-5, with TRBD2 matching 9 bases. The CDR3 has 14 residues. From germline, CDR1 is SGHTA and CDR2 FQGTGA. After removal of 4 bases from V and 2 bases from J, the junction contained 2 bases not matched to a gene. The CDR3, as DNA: TGTGCCAGCAGCTCAACTAGCGGGCAAGAGACCCAGTACTTC. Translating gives CASSSTSGQETQYF.

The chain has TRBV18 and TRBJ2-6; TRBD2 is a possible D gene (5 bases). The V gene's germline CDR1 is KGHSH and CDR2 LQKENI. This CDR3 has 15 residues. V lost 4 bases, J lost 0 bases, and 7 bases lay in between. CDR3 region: CASSRESSGANVLTF. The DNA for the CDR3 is TGTGCCAGCTCACGGGAGAGCTCTGGGGCCAACGTCCTGACTTTC. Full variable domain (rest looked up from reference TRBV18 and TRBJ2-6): NAGVMQNPRHLVRRRGQEARLRCSPMKGHSHVYWYRQLPEEGLKFMVYLQKENIIDESGMPKERFSAEFPKEGPSILRIQQVVRGDSAAYFCASSRESSGANVLTFGAGSRLTVL.

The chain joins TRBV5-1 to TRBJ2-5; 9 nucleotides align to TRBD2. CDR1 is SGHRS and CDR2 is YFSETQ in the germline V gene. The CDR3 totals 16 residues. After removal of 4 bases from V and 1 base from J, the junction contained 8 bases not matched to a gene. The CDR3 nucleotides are TGCGCCAGCAGCCTGAAAGGACTAGCGCGCCAAGAGACCCAGTACTTC. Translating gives CASSLKGLARQETQYF.

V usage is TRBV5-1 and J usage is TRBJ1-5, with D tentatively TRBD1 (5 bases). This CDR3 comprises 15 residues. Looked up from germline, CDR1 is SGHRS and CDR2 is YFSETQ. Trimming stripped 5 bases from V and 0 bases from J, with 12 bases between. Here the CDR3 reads CASRAGGDSNQPQHF. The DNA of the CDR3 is TGCGCCAGCAGGGCTGGGGGGGATAGCAATCAGCCCCAGCATTTT.

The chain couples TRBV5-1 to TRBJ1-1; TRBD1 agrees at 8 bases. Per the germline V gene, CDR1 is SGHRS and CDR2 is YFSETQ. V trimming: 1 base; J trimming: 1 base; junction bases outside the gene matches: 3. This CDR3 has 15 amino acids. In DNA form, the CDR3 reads TGCGCCAGCAGCTTGTTGACAGGGGAGAACACTGAAGCTTTCTTT. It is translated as CASSLLTGENTEAFF.

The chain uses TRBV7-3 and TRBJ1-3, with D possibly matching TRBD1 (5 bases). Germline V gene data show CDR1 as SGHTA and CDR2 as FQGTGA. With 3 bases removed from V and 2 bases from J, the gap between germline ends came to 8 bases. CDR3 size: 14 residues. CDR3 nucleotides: TGTGCCAGCAGCTTGGGGACCACTGGAAACACCATATATTTT. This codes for CASSLGTTGNTIYF.

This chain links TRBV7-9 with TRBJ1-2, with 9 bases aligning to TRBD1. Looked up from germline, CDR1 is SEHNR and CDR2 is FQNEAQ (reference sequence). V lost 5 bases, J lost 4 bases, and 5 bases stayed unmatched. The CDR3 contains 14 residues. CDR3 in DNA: TGTGCCAGCAGCCGGGACAGGGATGGCTATGGCTACACCTTC. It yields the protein CASSRDRDGYGYTF.